Described below is a single TCR beta chain sequence and its context. Its recognized antigen is unknown. Within one base of it there is no much larger clone, and no base qualities were kept. There are 15 amino acids in the CDR3, from cysteine to phenylalanine inclusive. Just the 45-base CDR3 DNA is kept, in frame starting at base 1. V is pared back by 2 bases and J by 5 bases, with 15 bases lying between the germline termini. CDR1 and CDR2 are drawn from the germline V gene (reference sequence): LNHNV, YYDKDF. This record comes from a study of vaccination effects on CD4 cells after COVID-19 (dated by TCRdb to the early 2020s). For the wider study: In the ViraFEST assay, PBMC were stimulated with viral peptide pools, and TCR sequencing was then used to find antigen-specific CD4+ T cell clonotypes based on their expansion. Each participant received two doses of an mRNA SARS-CoV-2 vaccine, either BNT162b2 or mRNA-1273. Over 1.5 million PBMC per well were cultured with about 10 ug/ml peptides in IMDM containing roughly 5% human AB serum, around 10 IU/ml IL-2 and gentamicin. SARS-CoV-2 spike-specific CD4+ TCR repertoires from before and after mRNA vaccination were compared in COVID-19 convalescent patients and in infection-naive vaccine recipients. The full study included 9 to 10 COVID-19 convalescent patients and a few SARS-CoV-2-naive healthy vaccine recipients. Cultures from other donors in the study were sequenced using the Oncomine TCR Beta short-read assay on an Illumina iSeq 100.

Paper-wide results and their limitations: The study was limited by a small number of convalescent patients and lacked early post-infection timepoints. Both infection-induced and vaccine-induced clones contracted markedly at late post-vaccination timepoints, which is consistent with waning T cell responses. In healthy vaccine recipients, vaccine-induced clones were almost all SARS-CoV-2 mono-reactive, with only 1 of 255 cross-reactive with common cold coronaviruses.

Library generation was performed with the immunoSEQ multiplex PCR assay. DNA from the cultured, isolated CD4+ T cells was subjected to TCR beta CDR3 sequencing. The study's processing was this. Non-productive TCR sequences were removed, reads were trimmed to the CDR3 region, and CDR3s of at least 7 amino acids were retained. Antigen-specific clonotypes were identified using the MANAFEST web app by comparison of expansion in peptide wells against reference cultures. For clones to be considered positive, expansion at FDR<0.05 versus reference and all other wells, an odds ratio above 5, and a frequency above 0.1% in two replicate wells were required. Cross-reactive clonotypes were defined as significantly expanded in SARS-CoV-2 spike wells and in at least one common cold coronavirus spike condition. Using the stringdist R package, CDR3 similarity was measured by Levenshtein distance, and unrooted trees were constructed with ape in R 3.6.1. This immuneACCESS table, as held by TCRdb, lists in-frame sequences with V and J called but not all clones. Of the missing ones, under half trace to an unresolved V gene in checked studies; the others have no known cause. Clone size and V and J calls were adopted from that table, with D and trimming inferred from the DNA. The sample table contains tens of thousands of clones; only one count was recorded for 55% to 65% of them. The top ten clones comprise 9.9% of the sample.

After less than eleven days of culture, CD4+ T cells were isolated with the EasySep CD4+ T cell isolation kit. Negative nucleocapsid antibody results before and after vaccination confirmed that the healthy vaccine recipients had no prior SARS-CoV-2 infection. On days 3 and 7, half of the culture medium was replaced with fresh IL-2-containing medium. Unless noted otherwise, every peptide stimulation condition was grown in triplicate wells. PBMC were separated from whole blood using Ficoll-Paque Plus gradient centrifugation and were then either cryopreserved at -140C or used fresh. Genomic DNA was extracted from cultured CD4+ T cells with the QIAamp micro DNA kit.

This specimen consisted of CD4+ T cells from PBMCs cultured without peptide, obtained before COVID-19 vaccination. The receptor was derived from a human donor who received a COVID-19 vaccine. The V and J segments used are TRBV15 and TRBJ1-1; the D gene is unclear. The nucleotide sequence is given as TGTGCCACCAGCAGACTTTTATTAGGACGAACTGAAGCTTTCTTT. It translates as CATSRLLLGRTEAFF.